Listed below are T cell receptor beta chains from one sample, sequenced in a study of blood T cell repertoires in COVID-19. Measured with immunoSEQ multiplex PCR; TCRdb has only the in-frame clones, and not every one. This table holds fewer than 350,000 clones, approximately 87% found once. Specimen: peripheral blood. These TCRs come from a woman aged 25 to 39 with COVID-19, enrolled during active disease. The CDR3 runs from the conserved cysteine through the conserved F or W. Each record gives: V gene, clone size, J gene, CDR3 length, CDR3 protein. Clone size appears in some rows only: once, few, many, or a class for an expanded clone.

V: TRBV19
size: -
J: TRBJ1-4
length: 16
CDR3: CASSNRQGTTNEKLFF

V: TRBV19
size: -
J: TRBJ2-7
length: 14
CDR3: CASSISRGSYEQYF

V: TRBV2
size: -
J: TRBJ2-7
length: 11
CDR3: CASSDSDEQYF

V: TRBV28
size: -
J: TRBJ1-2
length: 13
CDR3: CASSLPPDIGYTF

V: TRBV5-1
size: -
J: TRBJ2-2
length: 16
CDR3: CASSGDRGRDTGELFF

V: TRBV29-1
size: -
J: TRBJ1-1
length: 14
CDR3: CSVEWGPGSDEAFF

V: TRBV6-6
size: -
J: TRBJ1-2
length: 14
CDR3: CASSDIQGTYGYTF

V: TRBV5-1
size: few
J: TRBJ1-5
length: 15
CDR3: CASSLSGSSGQPQHF

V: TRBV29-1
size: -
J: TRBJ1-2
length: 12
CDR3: CSVRTENYGYTF

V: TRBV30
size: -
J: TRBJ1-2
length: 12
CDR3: CASEGSTEGYTF

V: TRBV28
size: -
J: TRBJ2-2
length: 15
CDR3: CATLQTGGDTGELFF

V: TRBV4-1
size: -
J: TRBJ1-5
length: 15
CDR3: CASSQEARGPQPQHF

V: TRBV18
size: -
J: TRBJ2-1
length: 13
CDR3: CASGTMPYNEQFF

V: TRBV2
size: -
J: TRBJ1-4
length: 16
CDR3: CASSEPGTGRREKLFF

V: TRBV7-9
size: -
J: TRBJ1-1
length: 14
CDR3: CASSLGGGAGEAFF

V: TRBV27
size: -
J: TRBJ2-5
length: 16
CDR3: CASKLLAGGRWETQYF

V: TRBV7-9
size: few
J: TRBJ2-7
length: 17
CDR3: CASSLLLGGGQGYEQYF

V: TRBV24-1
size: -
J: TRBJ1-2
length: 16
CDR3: CATSDAKDGEPYGYTF

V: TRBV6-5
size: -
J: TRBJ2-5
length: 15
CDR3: CASSYSRGSQETQYF

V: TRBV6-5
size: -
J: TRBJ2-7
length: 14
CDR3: CASSYRLATDEQYF

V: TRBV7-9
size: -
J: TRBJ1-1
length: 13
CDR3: CASTSSGYTEAFF

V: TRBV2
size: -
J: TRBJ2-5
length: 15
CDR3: CASSAGTLYQETQYF

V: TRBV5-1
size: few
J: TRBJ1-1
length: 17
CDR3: CASSLLGRGEVNTEAFF

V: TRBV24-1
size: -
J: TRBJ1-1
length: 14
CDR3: CANPTGGVGTEAFF

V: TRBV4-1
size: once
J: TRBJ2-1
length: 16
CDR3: CASSQEGAPNGDEQFF

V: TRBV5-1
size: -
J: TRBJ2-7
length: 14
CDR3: CASSLAAGLSEQYF

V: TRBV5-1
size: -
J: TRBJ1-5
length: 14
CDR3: CASSLTQEGQPQHF

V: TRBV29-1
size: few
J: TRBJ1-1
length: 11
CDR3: CSARHATEAFF

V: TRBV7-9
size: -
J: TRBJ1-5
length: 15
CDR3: CASSFQGASNQPQHF

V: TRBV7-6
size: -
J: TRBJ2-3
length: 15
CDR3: CASSLGAIYTDTQYF

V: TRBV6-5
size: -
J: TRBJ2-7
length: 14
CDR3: CASSIRGGPREQYF

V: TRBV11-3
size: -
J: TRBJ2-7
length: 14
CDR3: CASSPAGSLGEQYF

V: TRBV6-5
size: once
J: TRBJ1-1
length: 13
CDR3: CASSRQGSTEAFF

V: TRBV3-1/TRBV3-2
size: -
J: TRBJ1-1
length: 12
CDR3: CASSQVRTEAFF

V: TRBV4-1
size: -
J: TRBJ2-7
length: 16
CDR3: CASSQDDREKAYEQYF

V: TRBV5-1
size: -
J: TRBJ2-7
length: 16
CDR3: CASSLVGANGVYEQYF

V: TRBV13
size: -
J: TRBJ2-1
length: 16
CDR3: CASSISLGGVYNEQFF

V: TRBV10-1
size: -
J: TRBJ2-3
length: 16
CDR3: CASSGILAGAIDTQYF

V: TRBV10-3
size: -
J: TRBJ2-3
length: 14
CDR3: CAISDGGVSDTQYF

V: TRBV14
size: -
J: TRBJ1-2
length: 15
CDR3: CASSPEEQPLYGYTF

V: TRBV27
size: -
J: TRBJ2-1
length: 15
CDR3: CASSFTGYGYNEQFF

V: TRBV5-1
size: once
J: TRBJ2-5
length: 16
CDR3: CASSLAGLYDGETQYF

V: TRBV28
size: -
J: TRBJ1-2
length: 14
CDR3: CASSSRGLDYGYTF

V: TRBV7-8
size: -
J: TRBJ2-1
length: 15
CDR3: CASSLASGGDNEQFF

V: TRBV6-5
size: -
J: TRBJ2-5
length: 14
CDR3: CASSLRDREETQYF

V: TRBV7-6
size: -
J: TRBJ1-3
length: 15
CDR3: CASSLGEGAGNTIYF